This entry lists 25 T cell receptor beta chains sequenced from one sample in a study of human T cells and chemical hapten exposure (dated by TCRdb to the early 2020s). Library preparation used RACE. TCRdb lists the instrument as NextSeq 500. The public reads were quality trimmed at Q25 with fastp and then assembled into clones with MiXCR by TCRdb, keeping productive beta chains. Each entry is one CDR3 protein sequence, shown with its most common DNA and genes. The sample records 34,000 or so distinct CDR3 sequences, about 9.4% of which are singletons. The top ten clonotypes cover roughly 27% of the sample. The time point label of this sample denotes: pre-sensitization, week 0. The treatment or condition label for this specimen denotes: therapeutic diphenylcyclopropenone sensitization with weekly scalp DPC. Total RNA was extracted from unfractionated whole blood collected in Tempus Blood RNA tubes.

Sequenced material: whole blood, taken in connection with sensitization to the hapten diphenylcyclopropenone (DPC). These receptors came from a man aged 45 to 65 with alopecia areata. Some clones in this sample may be carry-over from other donors' samples.

V gene TRBV7-8 combines with J gene TRBJ2-1; a possible D gene is TRBD2 (5 bases). This CDR3 is 16 amino acids long. V gave up 5 bases and J gave up 0 bases, with 14 bases separating them. Germline V gene lookup returns CDR1 SGHVS and CDR2 FQNEAQ. The CDR3 reads CASSPDFSSSYNEQFF. The CDR3, as DNA: TGTGCCAGCAGCCCGGACTTTTCGAGCTCCTACAATGAGCAGTTCTTC.

In this sample, this clonotype turned up many times. The chain uses TRBV4-1 and TRBJ2-2; 14 bases match TRBD2. Germline V gene data show CDR1 as MGHRA and CDR2 as YSYEKL. With V trimmed by 4 bases and J by 6 bases, 4 bases remained unmatched. The CDR3 has 16 amino acids. This CDR3 reads CASSPGLAGVPGELFF. The CDR3 bases are TGCGCCAGCAGCCCGGGACTAGCGGGAGTCCCCGGGGAGCTGTTTTTT.

This clonotype showed up just a few times. The rearrangement joins TRBV9 to TRBJ1-1, with TRBD1 matching 9 bases. J gave up 11 bases and V 1 base, and 6 bases lay outside the gene matches. This CDR3 has 13 amino acids. Germline CDR1 and CDR2: SGDLS and YYNGEE. CDR3 protein: CASSVQGDRAAFF. The CDR3, as DNA: TGTGCCAGCAGCGTACAGGGGGACAGGGCGGCTTTCTTT.

This clonotype was recorded at least ten times. CDR3 nucleotide sequence: TGTGCCACCAGTGATCCCGGACTTCCCACAGATACGCAGTATTTT. It is translated as CATSDPGLPTDTQYF. This sequence joins TRBV24-1 and TRBJ2-3; D may be TRBD2 (5 bases). V shed 3 bases and J shed 2 bases, with 11 bases lying between them. The CDR3 runs 15 residues. Germline V gives CDR1 KGHDR, CDR2 SFDVKD.

This clonotype came up once. The chain links TRBV5-5 to TRBJ2-3; 10 bases are a match to TRBD2. The CDR3 contains 15 residues. Looked up from germline, CDR1 is SGHKS and CDR2 is YYEKEE (reference sequence). V lost 0 bases to trimming and J lost 9 bases; unmatched junction nucleotides: 7. This CDR3 is CASSLGASGRDTQYF. In nucleotides, the CDR3 is TGTGCCAGCAGCTTGGGTGCTAGCGGGAGAGACACGCAGTATTTT. Supplemented by reference TRBV5-5 and TRBJ2-3, the full variable domain reads DAGVTQSPTHLIKTRGQQVTLRCSPISGHKSVSWYQQVLGQGPQFIFQYYEKEERGRGNFPDRFSARQFPNYSSELNVNALLLGDSALYLCASSLGASGRDTQYFGPGTRLTVL.

This clonotype was seen many times. The chain is built from TRBV12-3 or TRBV12-4 and TRBJ1-2; D gene unclear. This CDR3 spans 13 amino acids. V was cut by 8 bases and J by 4 bases, with 14 bases left in between. The CDR3 nucleotides are TGTGCCAGCGGTCGAGGGAGTTCCTATGGCTACACCTTC. This gives the protein CASGRGSSYGYTF.

This clonotype has only a few counts. The chain is built from TRBV11-1 and TRBJ1-6; no reliable D call. Germline V gene data show CDR1 as SGHAT and CDR2 as FQDESV (reference sequence). The germline V and J ends were trimmed by 3 bases and 6 bases, with 9 bases remaining between them. The CDR3 is made up of 14 amino acids. CDR3 region: CASSFLRSNSPLHF. The DNA of the CDR3 is TGTGCCAGCAGCTTCCTAAGGAGTAATTCACCCCTCCACTTT. The complete variable domain, with remaining parts taken from reference TRBV11-1 and TRBJ1-6, reads EAEVAQSPRYKITEKSQAVAFWCDPISGHATLYWYRQILGQGPELLVQFQDESVVDDSQLPKDRFSAERLKGVDSTLKIQPAELGDSAMYLCASSFLRSNSPLHFGNGTRLTVT.

This clonotype was found a few times. For the CDR3, the DNA is TGCAGTGGGGGACAGGGGCCTAACTATGGCTACACCTTC. The encoded protein is CSGGQGPNYGYTF. The chain employs TRBV20-1 and TRBJ1-2; 10 positions match TRBD1. After removal of 7 bases from V and 0 bases from J, the junction contained 2 bases not matched to a gene. This CDR3 is built from 13 residues. The germline CDR1 and CDR2 sequences are DFQATT and SNEGSKA (reference sequence).

The V call is TRBV9, the J call TRBJ2-2; D ambiguous. CDR3 length: 14 amino acids. CDR1 and CDR2 (germline): SGDLS, YYNGEE. Trimming removed 4 bases from V and 6 bases from J, with 13 bases in between. The CDR3 loop is CASSRDPGAGELFF. CDR3 bases: TGTGCCAGCAGCCGAGACCCTGGGGCCGGGGAGCTGTTTTTT.

At least ten counts were recorded for this clonotype. This chain links TRBV29-1 with TRBJ2-7; D not resolved. The germline V and J ends were trimmed by 5 bases and 6 bases, with 11 bases remaining between them. The CDR3 spans 11 residues. The germline gives CDR1 SQVTM, CDR2 ANQGSEA. This CDR3 is CSVRAPGEQYF. DNA for the CDR3: TGCAGCGTTAGAGCACCGGGCGAGCAGTACTTC.

In this sample, this clonotype turned up many times. The chain carries TRBV2 and TRBJ1-5, with D unresolved. The CDR3 loop spans 15 amino acids. Trimming removed 0 bases from V and 1 base from J, with 7 bases in between. Germline V gene data show CDR1 as SNHLY and CDR2 as FYNNEI. The CDR3 nucleotides are TGTGCCAGCAGTGAAGCGCTACGGAGCAATCAGCCCCAGCATTTT. It specifies CASSEALRSNQPQHF.

This clonotype was found many times. This chain joins TRBV27 and TRBJ2-1, with D possibly TRBD2 on 7 matching bases. This CDR3 contains 17 residues. In germline, CDR1 is MNHEY, CDR2 SMNVEV (reference sequence). The ends were cut back, 4 bases at V and 0 bases at J, with 16 bases in the middle. Here the CDR3 reads CASSSVLGGGSYNEQFF. For the CDR3, the DNA is TGTGCCAGCAGTTCCGTCTTAGGGGGGGGCTCCTACAATGAGCAGTTCTTC.

The chain links TRBV29-1 to TRBJ2-2, with TRBD2 as a possible D gene (6 bases). CDR1 and CDR2 from the germline V gene are SQVTM and ANQGSEA. The CDR3 runs to 16 residues. The V end lost 0 bases, the J end lost 2 bases, and 13 bases lay between the germline ends. The CDR3 loop is CSVEEWGDLNTGELFF. The CDR3 nucleotides read TGCAGCGTTGAAGAATGGGGGGACCTAAACACCGGGGAGCTGTTTTTT.

The chain is built from TRBV4-1 and TRBJ2-3, with 13 bases lining up with TRBD2. This CDR3 has 22 amino acids. Trimming at V came to 4 bases and at J to 0 bases, leaving 19 bases not matched to a gene. Germline loops: CDR1 MGHRA, CDR2 YSYEKL. CDR3 nucleotides: TGCGCCAGCAGCCCCCTGGGAGGGCCGGGACTAGCGGGACAGTCTAGCACAGATACGCAGTATTTT. It encodes CASSPLGGPGLAGQSSTDTQYF.

The chain is built from TRBV7-2 and TRBJ1-2; 7 bases fit TRBD1. Germline V gives CDR1 SGHTA, CDR2 FQGNSA. J lost 8 bases, V lost 5 bases, and 8 bases had no gene match. The CDR3 covers 13 residues. The chain's CDR3 is CASSQNQGGGYTF. In DNA form, the CDR3 reads TGTGCCAGCAGCCAAAATCAAGGGGGCGGCTACACCTTC.

The chain recombines TRBV20-1 with TRBJ2-7; a weak D match, TRBD2 (6 bases). The germline V and J ends were trimmed by 1 base and 0 bases, with 10 bases remaining between them. The V gene's germline CDR1 is DFQATT and CDR2 SNEGSKA (reference sequence). There are 14 residues in the CDR3. The CDR3 loop reads CSARAGVSSYEQYF. The CDR3 nucleotides read TGCAGTGCTAGAGCGGGGGTGAGCTCCTACGAGCAGTACTTC.

Points on this clonotype: A much larger clone lies a single base off, so this may be a read error. The gene calls are TRBV7-3 and TRBJ2-2, with a weak D call TRBD2 (5 bases). CDR3 length: 16 amino acids. Germline V gene lookup returns CDR1 SGHTA and CDR2 FQGTGA. Trimming took off 3 bases at V and 6 bases at J, with 17 bases between the two ends. The CDR3, as DNA: TGTGCCAGCAGCTTGGGAGAACGGGATATCCCCGGGGAGCTGTTTTTT. It specifies CASSLGERDIPGELFF.

This clonotype came up a few times. This chain links TRBV7-2 with TRBJ2-7; no reliable D call. CDR1 SGHTA and CDR2 FQGNSA come from the germline V gene. The CDR3 sequence is 15 residues long. Trimming left V 4 bases short and J 0 bases short, with 13 bases between. CDR3 region: CASSSWAWSSYEQYF. CDR3 sequence (DNA): TGTGCCAGCAGCTCTTGGGCCTGGAGCTCCTACGAGCAGTACTTC.

The rearrangement joins TRBV29-1 to TRBJ2-5, with D possibly TRBD1 on 6 matching bases. This CDR3 is 12 amino acids long. Germline CDR1 and CDR2: SQVTM and ANQGSEA. V was clipped by 8 bases and J by 5 bases, with 15 bases between them. The CDR3 is CSSRQGRETQYF. CDR3 nucleotides: TGCAGCTCTAGGCAGGGGCGTGAGACCCAGTACTTC.

At least ten counts were recorded for this clonotype. The V gene is TRBV6-6, the J gene TRBJ1-1, with D hard to call. This CDR3 comprises 15 residues. Germline V gene data show CDR1 as MNHNY and CDR2 as SVGAGI (reference sequence). The V gene lost 2 bases and the J gene lost 0 bases, with 10 bases spanning the gap. This CDR3 reads CASSYGSRMNTEAFF. The CDR3 DNA reads TGTGCCAGCAGTTACGGGAGCCGTATGAACACTGAAGCTTTCTTT.

This clonotype was seen at least ten times. The genes are TRBV7-2 and TRBJ2-7, with 7 bases aligning to TRBD2. The CDR3 is 13 residues long. After removal of 5 bases from V and 5 bases from J, the junction contained 6 bases not matched to a gene. Germline V gene data show CDR1 as SGHTA and CDR2 as FQGNSA. The CDR3: CASSRSGNHEQYF. The DNA for the CDR3 is TGTGCCAGCAGCCGAAGCGGGAATCACGAGCAGTACTTC.

Many counts were recorded for this clonotype. The V gene is TRBV6-2 or TRBV6-3, the J gene TRBJ1-5, with D unresolved. V was shortened by 2 bases and J by 0 bases, with 14 bases between the two germline ends. CDR1 and CDR2 from the germline V gene are MNHEY and SVGEGT. The CDR3 length is 17 residues. This CDR3 reads CASSYDGRYDSNQPQHF. The CDR3 nucleotides are TGTGCCAGCAGTTACGATGGCAGGTACGATAGCAATCAGCCCCAGCATTTT.

The table lists this clonotype with many counts. The chain links TRBV2 to TRBJ1-5, with D uncertain. Germline V gives CDR1 SNHLY, CDR2 FYNNEI. Trimming took 1 base from V and 11 from J, leaving 6 bases between them. The CDR3 consists of 11 residues. CDR3 in amino acids: CASSEEEAQHF. CDR3 nucleotide sequence: TGTGCCAGCAGTGAAGAGGAGGCCCAGCATTTT. The whole variable domain, filled in from reference TRBV2 and TRBJ1-5, reads EPEVTQTPSHQVTQMGQEVILRCVPISNHLYFYWYRQILGQKVEFLVSFYNNEISEKSEIFDDQFSVERPDGSNFTLKIRSTKLEDSAMYFCASSEEEAQHFGDGTRLSIL.

This clonotype came up many times. This chain links TRBV20-1 with TRBJ2-7; TRBD1 is a possible D gene (5 bases). The CDR3 sequence is 14 residues long. Germline CDR1 is DFQATT and CDR2 is SNEGSKA (reference sequence). The ends were cut back, 3 bases at V and 4 bases at J, with 16 bases in the middle. CDR3 protein: CSARKGGAHYEQYF. The CDR3 DNA is TGCAGTGCTAGGAAAGGTGGGGCACATTACGAGCAGTACTTC.

The chain is built from TRBV6-1 and TRBJ1-2; D is unresolved. CDR1 is MNHNS, CDR2 SASEGT, per germline. This CDR3 region has 15 residues. With 5 bases removed from V and 3 bases from J, the gap between germline ends came to 16 bases. This CDR3 is CASSPTLTLDYGYTF. The DNA for the CDR3 is TGTGCCAGCAGTCCTACCCTGACACTCGACTATGGCTACACCTTC.